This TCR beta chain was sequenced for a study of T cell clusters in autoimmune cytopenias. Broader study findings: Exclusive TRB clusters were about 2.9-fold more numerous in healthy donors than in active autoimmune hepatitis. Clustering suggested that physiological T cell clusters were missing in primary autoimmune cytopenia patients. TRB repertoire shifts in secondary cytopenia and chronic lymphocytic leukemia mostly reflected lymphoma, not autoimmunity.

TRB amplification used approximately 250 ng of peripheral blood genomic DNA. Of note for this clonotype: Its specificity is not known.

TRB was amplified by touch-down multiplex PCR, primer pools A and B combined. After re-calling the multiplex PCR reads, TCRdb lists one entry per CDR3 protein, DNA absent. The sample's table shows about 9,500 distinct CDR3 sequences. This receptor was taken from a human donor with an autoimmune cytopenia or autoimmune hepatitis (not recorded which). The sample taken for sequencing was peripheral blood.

The CDR3 is CATSDYSNYGYTF. J is TRBJ1-2 and V is TRBV24-1. Germline-derived CDR1 and CDR2 are KGHDR and SFDVKD. CDR3 length: 13 residues.